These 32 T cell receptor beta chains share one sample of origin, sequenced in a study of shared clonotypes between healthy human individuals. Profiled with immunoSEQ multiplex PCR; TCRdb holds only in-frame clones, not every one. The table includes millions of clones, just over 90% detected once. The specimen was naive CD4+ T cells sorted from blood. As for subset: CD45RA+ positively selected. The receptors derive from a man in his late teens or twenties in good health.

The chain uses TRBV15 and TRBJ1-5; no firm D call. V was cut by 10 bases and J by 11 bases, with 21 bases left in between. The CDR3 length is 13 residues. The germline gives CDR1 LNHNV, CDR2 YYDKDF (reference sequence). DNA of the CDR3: TGTGCCATCAGAGGTCCCGAGAAGGGAGCCCAGCATTTT. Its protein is CAIRGPEKGAQHF.

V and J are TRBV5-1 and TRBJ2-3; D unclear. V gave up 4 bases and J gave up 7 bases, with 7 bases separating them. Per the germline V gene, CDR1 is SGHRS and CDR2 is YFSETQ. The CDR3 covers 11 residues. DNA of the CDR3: TGCGCCAGCAGCGCTTCCTATACGCAGTATTTT. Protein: CASSASYTQYF.

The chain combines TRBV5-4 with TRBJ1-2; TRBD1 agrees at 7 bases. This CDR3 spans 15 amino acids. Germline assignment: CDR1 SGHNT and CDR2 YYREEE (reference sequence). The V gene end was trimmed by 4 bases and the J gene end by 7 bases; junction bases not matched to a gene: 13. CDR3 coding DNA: TGTGCCAGCAGCCTTTACGGACAGGCGTTCTTTGGCTACACCTTC. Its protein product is CASSLYGQAFFGYTF.

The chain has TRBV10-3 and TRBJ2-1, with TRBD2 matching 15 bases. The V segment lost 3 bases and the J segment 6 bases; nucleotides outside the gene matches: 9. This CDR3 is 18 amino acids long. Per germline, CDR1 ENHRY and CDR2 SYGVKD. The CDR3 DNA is TGTGCCATCAGTGATATAGGACTAGCGGGAGGGCCGGTCAATGAGCAGTTCTTC. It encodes CAISDIGLAGGPVNEQFF.

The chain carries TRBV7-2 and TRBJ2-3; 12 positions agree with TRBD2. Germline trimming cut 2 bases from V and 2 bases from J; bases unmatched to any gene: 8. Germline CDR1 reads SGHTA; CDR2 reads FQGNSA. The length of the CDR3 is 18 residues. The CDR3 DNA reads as TGTGCCAGCAGCTTACGACTAGCGGGAGAGCTCGTCACAGATACGCAGTATTTT. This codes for CASSLRLAGELVTDTQYF.

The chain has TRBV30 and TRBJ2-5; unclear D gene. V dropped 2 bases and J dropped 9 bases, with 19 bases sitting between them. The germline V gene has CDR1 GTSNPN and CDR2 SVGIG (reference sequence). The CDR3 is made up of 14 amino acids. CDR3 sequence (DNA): TGTGCCTGGAGTAGGCCCCAGAATCCGAAGGCCCAGTACTTC. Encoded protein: CAWSRPQNPKAQYF.

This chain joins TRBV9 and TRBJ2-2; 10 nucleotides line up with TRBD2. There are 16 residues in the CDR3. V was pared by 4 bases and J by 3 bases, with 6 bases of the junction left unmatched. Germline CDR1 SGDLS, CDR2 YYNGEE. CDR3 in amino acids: CASSPRTSGYTGELFF. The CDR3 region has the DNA TGTGCCAGCAGCCCCCGGACTAGCGGATACACCGGGGAGCTGTTTTTT.

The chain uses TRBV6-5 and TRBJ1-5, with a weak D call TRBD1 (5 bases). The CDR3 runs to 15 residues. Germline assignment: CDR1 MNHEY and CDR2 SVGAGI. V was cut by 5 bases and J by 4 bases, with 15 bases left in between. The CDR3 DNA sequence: TGTGCCAGCAGTAGGGGCCCCTCCAGGAATCAGCCCCAGCATTTT. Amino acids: CASSRGPSRNQPQHF.

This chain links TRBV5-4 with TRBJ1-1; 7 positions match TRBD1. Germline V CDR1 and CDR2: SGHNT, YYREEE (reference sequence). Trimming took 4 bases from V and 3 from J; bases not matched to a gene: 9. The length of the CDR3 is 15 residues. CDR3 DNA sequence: TGTGCCAGCAGCCGCACAGGGGCTAGGGACACTGAAGCTTTCTTT. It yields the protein CASSRTGARDTEAFF.

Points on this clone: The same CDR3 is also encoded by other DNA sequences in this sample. CDR3 sequence reads: CASSPGYEQYF. CDR3 nucleotide sequence: TGCGCCAGCAGCCCCGGATACGAGCAGTACTTC. This sequence joins TRBV5-1 and TRBJ2-7, with D uncertain. This CDR3 is built from 11 residues. Between the trimmed V and J ends, which lost 4 bases and 4 bases, there was a span of 6 bases. Germline loops: CDR1 SGHRS, CDR2 YFSETQ.

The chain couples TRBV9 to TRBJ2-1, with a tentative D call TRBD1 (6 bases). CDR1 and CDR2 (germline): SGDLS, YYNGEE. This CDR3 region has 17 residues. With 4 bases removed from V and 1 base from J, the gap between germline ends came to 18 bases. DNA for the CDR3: TGTGCCAGCAGCCCCCTCTCGACAGGCCCTTCCTACAATGAGCAGTTCTTC. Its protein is CASSPLSTGPSYNEQFF.

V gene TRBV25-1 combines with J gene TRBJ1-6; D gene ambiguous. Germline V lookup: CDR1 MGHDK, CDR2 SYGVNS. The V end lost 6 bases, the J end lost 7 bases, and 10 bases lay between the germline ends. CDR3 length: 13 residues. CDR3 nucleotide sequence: TGTGCCAGCAGCTTCCGGGGAAATTCACCCCTCCACTTT. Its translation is CASSFRGNSPLHF.

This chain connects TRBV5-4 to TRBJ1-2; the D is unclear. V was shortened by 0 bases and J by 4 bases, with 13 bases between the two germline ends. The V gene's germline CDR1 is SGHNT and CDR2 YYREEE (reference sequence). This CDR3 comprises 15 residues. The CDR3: CASSLGRARVYGYTF. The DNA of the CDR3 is TGTGCCAGCAGCTTGGGGAGGGCCCGTGTCTATGGCTACACCTTC.

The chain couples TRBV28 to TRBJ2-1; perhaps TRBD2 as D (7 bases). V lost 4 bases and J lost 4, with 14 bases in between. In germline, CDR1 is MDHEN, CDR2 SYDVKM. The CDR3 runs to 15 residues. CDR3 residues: CASSSSGGVYNEQFF. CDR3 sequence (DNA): TGTGCCAGCAGTTCATCGGGGGGCGTTTACAATGAGCAGTTCTTC.

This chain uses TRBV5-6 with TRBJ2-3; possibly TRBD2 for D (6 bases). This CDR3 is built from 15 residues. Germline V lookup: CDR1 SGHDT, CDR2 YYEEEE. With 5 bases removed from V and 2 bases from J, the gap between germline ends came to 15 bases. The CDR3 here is CASRWDSLNTDTQYF. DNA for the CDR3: TGTGCCAGCAGATGGGACTCATTAAACACAGATACGCAGTATTTT.

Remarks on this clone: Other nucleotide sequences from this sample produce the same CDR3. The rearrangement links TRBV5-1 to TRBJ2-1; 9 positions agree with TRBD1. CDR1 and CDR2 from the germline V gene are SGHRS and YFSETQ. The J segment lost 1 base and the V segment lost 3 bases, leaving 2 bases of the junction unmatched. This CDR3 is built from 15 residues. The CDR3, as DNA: TGCGCCAGCAGCTCCGGGACAGGGTCCTACAATGAGCAGTTCTTC. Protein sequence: CASSSGTGSYNEQFF.

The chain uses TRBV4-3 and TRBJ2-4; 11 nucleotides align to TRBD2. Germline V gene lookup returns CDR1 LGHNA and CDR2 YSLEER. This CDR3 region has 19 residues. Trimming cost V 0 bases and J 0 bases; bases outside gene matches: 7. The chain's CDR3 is CASSQEVAGGLGAKNIQYF. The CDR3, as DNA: TGCGCCAGCAGCCAAGAGGTAGCGGGAGGGCTCGGAGCCAAAAACATTCAGTACTTC.

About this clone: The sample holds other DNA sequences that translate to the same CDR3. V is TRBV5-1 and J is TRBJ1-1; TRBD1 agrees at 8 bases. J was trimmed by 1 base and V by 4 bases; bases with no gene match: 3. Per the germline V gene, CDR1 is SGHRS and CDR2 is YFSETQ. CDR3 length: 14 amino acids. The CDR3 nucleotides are TGCGCCAGCAGCCAGACAGGGGCGAACACTGAAGCTTTCTTT. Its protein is CASSQTGANTEAFF.

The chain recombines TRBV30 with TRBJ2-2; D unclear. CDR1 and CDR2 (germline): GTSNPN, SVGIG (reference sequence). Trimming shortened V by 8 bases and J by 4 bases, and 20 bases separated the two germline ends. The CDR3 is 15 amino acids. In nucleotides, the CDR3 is TGTGCCCGGACGTATGGGCAGTCGGCCACCGGGGAGCTGTTTTTT. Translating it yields CARTYGQSATGELFF.

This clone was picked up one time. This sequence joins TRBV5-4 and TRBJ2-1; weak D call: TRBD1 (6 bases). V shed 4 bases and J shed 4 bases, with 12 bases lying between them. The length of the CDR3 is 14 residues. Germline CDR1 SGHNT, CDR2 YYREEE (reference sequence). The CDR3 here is CASSTGTPYNEQFF. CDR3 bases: TGTGCCAGCAGCACCGGGACACCTTACAATGAGCAGTTCTTC. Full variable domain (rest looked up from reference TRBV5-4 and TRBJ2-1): ETGVTQSPTHLIKTRGQQVTLRCSSQSGHNTVSWYQQALGQGPQFIFQYYREEENGRGNFPPRFSGLQFPNYSSELNVNALELDDSALYLCASSTGTPYNEQFFGPGTRLTVL.

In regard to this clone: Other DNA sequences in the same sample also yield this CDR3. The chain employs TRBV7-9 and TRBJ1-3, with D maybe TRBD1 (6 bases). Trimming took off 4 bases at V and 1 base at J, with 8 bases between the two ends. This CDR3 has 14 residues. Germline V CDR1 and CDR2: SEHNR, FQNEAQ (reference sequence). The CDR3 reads CASSSTGSGNTIYF. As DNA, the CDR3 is TGTGCCAGCAGCTCTACAGGGTCTGGAAACACCATATATTTT.

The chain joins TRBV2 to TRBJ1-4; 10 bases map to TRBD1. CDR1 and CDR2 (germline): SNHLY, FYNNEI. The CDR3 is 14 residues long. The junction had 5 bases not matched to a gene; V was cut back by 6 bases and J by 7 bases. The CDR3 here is CASSGDRGSEKLFF. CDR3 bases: TGTGCCAGCAGCGGGGACAGGGGTAGTGAAAAACTGTTTTTT.

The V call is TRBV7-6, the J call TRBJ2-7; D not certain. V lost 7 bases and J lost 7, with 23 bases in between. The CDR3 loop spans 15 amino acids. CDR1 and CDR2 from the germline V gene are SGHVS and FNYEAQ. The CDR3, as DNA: TGTGCCAGCACCCGTGGGGTAGGGCCCCAGGAGGAGCAGTACTTC. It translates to CASTRGVGPQEEQYF. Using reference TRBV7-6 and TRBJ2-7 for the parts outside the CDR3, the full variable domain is GAGVSQSPRYKVTKRGQDVALRCDPISGHVSLYWYRQALGQGPEFLTYFNYEAQQDKSGLPNDRFSAERPEGSISTLTIQRTEQRDSAMYRCASTRGVGPQEEQYFGPGTRLTVT.

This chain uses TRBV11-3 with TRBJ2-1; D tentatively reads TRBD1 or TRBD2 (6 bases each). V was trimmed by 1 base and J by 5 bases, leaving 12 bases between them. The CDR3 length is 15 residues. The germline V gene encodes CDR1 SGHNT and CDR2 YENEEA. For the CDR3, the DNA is TGTGCCAGCAGCTTAGCCGGGGGCCCTAACAATGAGCAGTTCTTC. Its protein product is CASSLAGGPNNEQFF. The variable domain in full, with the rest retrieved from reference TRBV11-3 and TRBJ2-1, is EAGVVQSPRYKIIEKKQPVAFWCNPISGHNTLYWYLQNLGQGPELLIRYENEEAVDDSQLPKDRFSAERLKGVDSTLKIQPAELGDSAVYLCASSLAGGPNNEQFFGPGTRLTVL.

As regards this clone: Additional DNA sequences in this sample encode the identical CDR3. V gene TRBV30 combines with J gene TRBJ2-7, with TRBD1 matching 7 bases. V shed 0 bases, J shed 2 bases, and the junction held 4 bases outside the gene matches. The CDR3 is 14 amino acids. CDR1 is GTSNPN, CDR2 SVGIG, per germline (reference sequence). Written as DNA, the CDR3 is TGTGCCTGGAGTGTCCGAGGGGGCACCTACGAGCAGTACTTC. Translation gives CAWSVRGGTYEQYF.

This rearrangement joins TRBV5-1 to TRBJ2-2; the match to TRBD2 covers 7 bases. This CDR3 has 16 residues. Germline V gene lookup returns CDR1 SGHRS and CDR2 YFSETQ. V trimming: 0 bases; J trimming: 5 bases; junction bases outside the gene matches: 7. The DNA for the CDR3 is TGCGCCAGCAGCTTGGGGGTAGCGGGCGATACCGGGGAGCTGTTTTTT. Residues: CASSLGVAGDTGELFF.

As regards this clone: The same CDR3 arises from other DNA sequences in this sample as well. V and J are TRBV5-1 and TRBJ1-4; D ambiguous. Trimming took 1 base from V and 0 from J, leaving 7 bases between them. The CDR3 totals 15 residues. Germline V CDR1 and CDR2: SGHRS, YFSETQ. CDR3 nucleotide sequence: TGCGCCAGCAGCTTGAGCCGCGCAACTAATGAAAAACTGTTTTTT. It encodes CASSLSRATNEKLFF.

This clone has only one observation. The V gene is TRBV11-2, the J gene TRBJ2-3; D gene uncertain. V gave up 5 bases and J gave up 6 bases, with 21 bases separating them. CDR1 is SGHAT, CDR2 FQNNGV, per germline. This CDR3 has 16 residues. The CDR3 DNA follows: TGTGCCAGCAGCGCCCAGAGAGCCGTGTTATCTGATACGCAGTATTTT. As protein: CASSAQRAVLSDTQYF.

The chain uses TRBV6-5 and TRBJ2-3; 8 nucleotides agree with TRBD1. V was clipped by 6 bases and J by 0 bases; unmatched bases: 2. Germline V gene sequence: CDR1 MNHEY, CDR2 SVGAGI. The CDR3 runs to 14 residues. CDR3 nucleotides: TGTGCCAGCAGAACAGGGGGTAGCACAGATACGCAGTATTTT. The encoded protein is CASRTGGSTDTQYF.

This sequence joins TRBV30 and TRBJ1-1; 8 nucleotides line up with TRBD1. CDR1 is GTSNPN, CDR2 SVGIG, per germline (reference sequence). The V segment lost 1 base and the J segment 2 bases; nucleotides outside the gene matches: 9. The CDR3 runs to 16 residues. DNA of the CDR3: TGTGCCTGGAGTGCCAAAAGACAGGGGACCAACACTGAAGCTTTCTTT. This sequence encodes CAWSAKRQGTNTEAFF. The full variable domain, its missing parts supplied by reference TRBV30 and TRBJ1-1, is SQTIHQWPATLVQPVGSPLSLECTVEGTSNPNLYWYRQAAGRGLQLLFYSVGIGQISSEVPQNLSASRPQDRQFILSSKKLLLSDSGFYLCAWSAKRQGTNTEAFFGQGTRLTVV.

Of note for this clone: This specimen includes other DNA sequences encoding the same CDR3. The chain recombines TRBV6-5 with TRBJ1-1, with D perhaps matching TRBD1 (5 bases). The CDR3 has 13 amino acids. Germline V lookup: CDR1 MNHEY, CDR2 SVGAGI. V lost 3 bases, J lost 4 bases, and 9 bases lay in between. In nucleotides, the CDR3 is TGTGCCAGCAGTTATATGGGGGGCACTGAAGCTTTCTTT. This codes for CASSYMGGTEAFF.

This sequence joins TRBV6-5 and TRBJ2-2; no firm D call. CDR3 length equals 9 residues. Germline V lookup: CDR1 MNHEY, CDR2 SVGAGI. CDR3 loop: CGSTGELFF. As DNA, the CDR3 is TGTGGGAGTACCGGGGAGCTGTTTTTT.